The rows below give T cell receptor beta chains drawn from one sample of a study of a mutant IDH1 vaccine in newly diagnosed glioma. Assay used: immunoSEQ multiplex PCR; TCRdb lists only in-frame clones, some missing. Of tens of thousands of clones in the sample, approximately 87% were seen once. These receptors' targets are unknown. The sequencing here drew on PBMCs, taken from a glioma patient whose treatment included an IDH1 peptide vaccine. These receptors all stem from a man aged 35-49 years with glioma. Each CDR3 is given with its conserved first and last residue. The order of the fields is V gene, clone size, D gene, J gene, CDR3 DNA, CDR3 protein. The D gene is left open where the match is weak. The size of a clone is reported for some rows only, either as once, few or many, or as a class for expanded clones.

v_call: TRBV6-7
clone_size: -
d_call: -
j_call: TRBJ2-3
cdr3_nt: TGTGCCAGCAGTTACCTAGCGAGCAAGGCACCAGATACGCAGTATTTT
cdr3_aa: CASSYLASKAPDTQYF

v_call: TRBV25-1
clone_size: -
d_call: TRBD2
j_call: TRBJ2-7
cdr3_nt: TGTGCCAGCAGTGACAGCGGGAGGCGGGTTTGGGGGCAGTACTTC
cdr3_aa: CASSDSGRRVWGQYF

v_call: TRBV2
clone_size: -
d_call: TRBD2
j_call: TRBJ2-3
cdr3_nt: TGTGCCAGCAGCCTCGAAATGGCTAGCGGGAGGGGTACGCAGTATTTT
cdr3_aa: CASSLEMASGRGTQYF

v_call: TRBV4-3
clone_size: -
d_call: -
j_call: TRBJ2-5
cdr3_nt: TGCGCCAGCCGTTTTTCCGGAGGCTCGGAGACCCAGTACTTC
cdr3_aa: CASRFSGGSETQYF

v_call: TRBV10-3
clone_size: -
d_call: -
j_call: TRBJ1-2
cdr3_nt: TGTGCCATCAGTGAATCAGAAAATAACTATGGCTACACCTTC
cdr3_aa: CAISESENNYGYTF

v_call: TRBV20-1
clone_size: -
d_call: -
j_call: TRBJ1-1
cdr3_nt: TGCACCATCAGGGAGGCCACTGAAGCTTTCTTT
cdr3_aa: CTIREATEAFF

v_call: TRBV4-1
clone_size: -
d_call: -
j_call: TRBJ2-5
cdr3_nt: TGCGCCAGCAGCCAAGATTGGCAAGAGACCCAGTACTTC
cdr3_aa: CASSQDWQETQYF

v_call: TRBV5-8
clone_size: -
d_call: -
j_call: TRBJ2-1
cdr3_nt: TGTGCCAGCAGAAGAGGCCGGCCTGAGCAGTTCTTC
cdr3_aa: CASRRGRPEQFF

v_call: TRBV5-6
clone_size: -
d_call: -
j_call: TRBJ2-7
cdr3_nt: TGTGCCAGCAGCTTGTGGTGGGTCCCCTACGAGCAGTACTTC
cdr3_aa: CASSLWWVPYEQYF

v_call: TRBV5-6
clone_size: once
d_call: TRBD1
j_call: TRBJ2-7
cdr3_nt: TGTGCCAGCAGCCCGACAGGGGATCCTACCTACGAGCAGTACTTC
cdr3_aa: CASSPTGDPTYEQYF

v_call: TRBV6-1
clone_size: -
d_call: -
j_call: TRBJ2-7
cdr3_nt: TGTGCCAGCAGTGAATTAGGGGCCCCCTACGAGCAGTACTTC
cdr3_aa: CASSELGAPYEQYF

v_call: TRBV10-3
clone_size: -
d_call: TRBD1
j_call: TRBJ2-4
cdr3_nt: TGTGCCATCAGTGAGCCCAGGACAGGGGGCGGCATTCAGTACTTC
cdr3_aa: CAISEPRTGGGIQYF

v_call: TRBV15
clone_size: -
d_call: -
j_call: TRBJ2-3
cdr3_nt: TGTGCCACCAGCAGAGATGGACCTAGCACAGATACGCAGTATTTT
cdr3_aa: CATSRDGPSTDTQYF

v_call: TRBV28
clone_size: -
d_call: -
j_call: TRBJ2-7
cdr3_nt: TGTGCCAGCAGTTTCCCCCTCAACTACGAGCAGTACTTC
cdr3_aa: CASSFPLNYEQYF